This TCR beta chain was identified in a study of patients and donors after allogeneic stem cell transplantation. MiXCR was run by TCRdb on the RT-PCR reads, yielding one entry per CDR3 protein. The table has 150,000 to 200,000 distinct CDR3 sequences, around 28% seen once. V gave up 6 bases and J gave up 5 bases, with 13 bases separating them. This CDR3 spans 13 amino acids. Looked up from germline, CDR1 is MNHEY and CDR2 is SMNVEV (reference sequence). V is TRBV27 and J is TRBJ2-5, with D maybe TRBD2 (6 bases). The source material was blood, either unsorted or a sorted T cell fraction (not recorded which). The TCR originated in a human donor who was either an allogeneic HSCT recipient or a stem cell or donor lymphocyte infusion donor (not recorded which). It is not recorded whose cells these are; they may come from a transplant donor. The CDR3 region has the DNA TGTGCCAGCAGATCGGGACTTTGGGAGACCCAGTACTTC. Protein: CASRSGLWETQYF.